This TCR beta chain was profiled in a study of blood T cell repertoires in COVID-19. On the study more broadly: The origin of the acute and convalescent COVID-19 samples was the United States, Italy and Spain. Sources were T cells, B-cell-depleted T cells, or PBMCs; the material itself was cDNA or gDNA.

This clone was found once. Per the original data handling: Reference gene primer amplification gave nucleated cell count estimates. Measured with immunoSEQ multiplex PCR; TCRdb has only the in-frame clones, and not every one. That table supplies the V and J calls and clone size; D and trimming were determined from the DNA. Here the sample spans roughly 260,000 clones, less than 85% being singletons. The CDR3 loop spans 15 amino acids. The V segment lost 7 bases and the J segment 1 base; nucleotides outside the gene matches: 4. The germline V gene has CDR1 LGHDT and CDR2 YNNKEL (reference sequence). The chain employs TRBV3-1 (or the pseudogene TRBV3-2) and TRBJ2-2, with 9 bases aligning to TRBD2. The origin of this receptor is a woman older than 75 with active or convalescent COVID-19. Sequencing was done on a sample of peripheral blood. CDR3 protein: CASIRREGNTGELFF. As DNA, the CDR3 is TGTGCCAGCATAAGGCGGGAGGGGAACACCGGGGAGCTGTTTTTT.